This T cell receptor (beta chain) was identified during a study of regulatory T cells in long-lasting Graves disease. Study results and limitations: Whereas new patients shared 966 public clonotypes, persistent patients shared more, at about 2,700. Lower TCR diversity was seen in persistent Graves' patients than in newly diagnosed ones. Researchers reported studying only peripheral blood, not thyroid tissue.

Time point noted: newly diagnosed GD, antithyroid drugs for less than 3 months. Making the TCR library involved RNA that had been extracted from PBMCs. CDR3 regions were amplified by Arm-PCR using iRepertoire HTBI primers to build TCR beta libraries. MiXCR, applied by TCRdb to the multiplex PCR reads, yields one record per CDR3 protein. The repertoire has fewer than 350,000 distinct CDR3 sequences, 18% of them found once; the top ten carry 38%. In this sample, this clonotype turned up a few times. The antigen is unknown. The material sequenced was peripheral blood mononuclear cells (PBMCs), taken at new diagnosis, from a patient treated with antithyroid drugs. This clonotype originated in a female donor with Graves disease.

As DNA, the CDR3 is TGTGCCAGCAGGCTCGACGGCTCCTACGAGCAGTACTTC. It yields the protein CASRLDGSYEQYF. The chain is built from TRBV12-3 or TRBV12-4 and TRBJ2-7, with D hard to call. CDR3 length: 13 residues. V lost 6 bases to trimming and J lost 0 bases, with 9 bases between them.